This TCR beta chain was found in a study of T cells in Graves' hyperthyroidism and ophthalmopathy. The CDR3 regions of TCR beta were amplified from RNA transcripts. The HTBI primer set served for first-round RT-PCR of the TCR CDR3. One entry per CDR3 protein results from TCRdb running MiXCR on the multiplex PCR reads. The sample records under 750,000 distinct CDR3 sequences, 15% to 20% being singletons. In this sample, this clonotype turned up a few times. Its specificity is unknown. CDR3 length equals 13 residues. Trimming took off 3 bases at V and 2 bases at J, with 7 bases between the two ends. Germline V lookup: CDR1 MNHNS, CDR2 SASEGT. General study results and limits: Before onset, by a median of about seven months, the model predicted ophthalmopathy. Separating ophthalmopathy from stable hyperthyroidism was achieved by a 13 V-J model.

The chain combines TRBV6-1 with TRBJ2-5; tentative D call: TRBD2 (6 bases). Sequenced material: blood. The TCR was taken from a woman between 45 and 65 years old with Graves' hyperthyroidism that later progressed to Graves' ophthalmopathy. The CDR3 here is CASSEREQETQYF. The DNA of the CDR3 is TGTGCCAGCAGTGAGCGGGAACAAGAGACCCAGTACTTC.